Following are 11 T cell receptor beta chains from one sample sequenced in a study of identifying expanded T cells in peripheral blood. Assay: immunoSEQ multiplex PCR; the TCRdb copy retains only in-frame clones and omits some. The table lists about 80,000 clones, 85% to 90% of them singletons. The sequencing input was blood. The receptors come from a person aged 18 to 70 in good health.

This chain uses TRBV6-6 with TRBJ2-3; weak D call: TRBD1 (5 bases). Germline-derived CDR1 and CDR2 are MNHNY and SVGAGI (reference sequence). The V gene lost 4 bases and the J gene lost 1 base, with 12 bases spanning the gap. The CDR3 has 15 residues. CDR3 loop: CASSFQGKGTDTQYF. CDR3 nucleotide sequence: TGTGCCAGCAGTTTCCAGGGTAAGGGCACAGATACGCAGTATTTT.

V gene TRBV6-5 combines with J gene TRBJ1-1; possible D gene TRBD1, 5 bases. The CDR3 consists of 14 residues. Germline V CDR1 and CDR2: MNHEY, SVGAGI. V lost 2 bases and J 6 bases, leaving 13 bases between the germline ends. The DNA of the CDR3 is TGTGCCAGCAGTTACGGCAGGGTTGATGCTGAAGCTTTCTTT. It translates to CASSYGRVDAEAFF.

V and J are TRBV19 and TRBJ2-1; 7 nucleotides agree with TRBD2. Trimming at V came to 0 bases and at J to 10 bases, leaving 3 bases not matched to a gene. The V gene's germline CDR1 is LNHDA and CDR2 SQIVND (reference sequence). There are 13 residues in the CDR3. The CDR3 sequence is CASSIDKRGEQFF. The CDR3 DNA reads as TGTGCCAGTAGTATAGACAAGCGGGGAGAGCAGTTCTTC.

The chain employs TRBV7-6 and TRBJ1-1, with 12 bases lining up with TRBD1. Germline loops: CDR1 SGHVS, CDR2 FNYEAQ. The CDR3 has 16 amino acids. With V trimmed by 3 bases and J by 7 bases, 9 bases remained unmatched. The CDR3 DNA is TGTGCCAGCAGCTTTCCGGGACAGGGGGCGCGGGGTGAAGCTTTCTTT. This encodes CASSFPGQGARGEAFF.

The genes are TRBV13 and TRBJ2-3; 7 nucleotides align to TRBD1. This CDR3 has 14 amino acids. V was pared by 5 bases and J by 1 base, with 3 bases of the junction left unmatched. CDR1 is PRHDT and CDR2 is FYEKMQ in the germline V gene (reference sequence). CDR3 DNA: TGTGCCAGCAGCCCAGACAGGGGCACAGATACGCAGTATTTT. Protein sequence: CASSPDRGTDTQYF.

This chain connects TRBV4-3 to TRBJ1-4, with 9 bases fitting TRBD1. The CDR3 sequence is 18 residues long. Germline lookup yields CDR1 LGHNA and CDR2 YSLEER. The junction had 11 bases not matched to a gene; V was cut back by 4 bases and J by 2 bases. The CDR3 loop is CASSLTLNRGRTNEKLFF. Written as DNA, the CDR3 is TGCGCCAGCAGCCTAACCCTAAACAGGGGGCGGACTAATGAAAAACTGTTTTTT.

The CDR3, as DNA: TGTGCCAGCAGCCTGACATCTTCGGCCTACAATGAGCAGTTCTTC. Amino acid sequence: CASSLTSSAYNEQFF. V usage is TRBV11-2 and J usage is TRBJ2-1; D remains ambiguous. The V end lost 5 bases, the J end lost 2 bases, and 13 bases lay between the germline ends. Germline CDR1 and CDR2: SGHAT and FQNNGV. CDR3 length: 15 residues.

This chain joins TRBV21-1 and TRBJ2-4; the table's D call, TRBD2, was not checked against the DNA. TRBV21-1 is listed as a pseudogene. The CDR3 runs 15 residues. In DNA form, the CDR3 reads TGTGCCAGCAGCAAATTTGTCGGGGAGCAAAACATTCAGTACTTC. Protein product: CASSKFVGEQNIQYF.

V usage is TRBV11-2 and J usage is TRBJ1-1; D unclear. CDR1 SGHAT and CDR2 FQNNGV come from the germline V gene. V lost 5 bases and J lost 6, with 10 bases in between. The CDR3 extends over 12 amino acids. DNA of the CDR3: TGTGCCAGCAGCGATACCCTCGCTGAAGCTTTCTTT. Its protein is CASSDTLAEAFF.

J is TRBJ2-3 and V is TRBV28; D unresolved. Per the germline V gene, CDR1 is MDHEN and CDR2 is SYDVKM. The CDR3 is 15 amino acids. Between the trimmed V and J ends, which lost 7 bases and 4 bases, there was a span of 18 bases. For the CDR3, the DNA is TGTGCCAGCACCCTCCAATCCCCACGGGCAGATACGCAGTATTTT. Protein: CASTLQSPRADTQYF.

The rearrangement joins TRBV9 to TRBJ2-1, with D possibly being TRBD1 (6 bases). Trimming stripped 3 bases from V and 0 bases from J, with 16 bases between. Per the germline V gene, CDR1 is SGDLS and CDR2 is YYNGEE. The CDR3 sequence is 17 residues long. The CDR3 region has the DNA TGTGCCAGCAGCGAGGGGGACCGAGGGAGCTCCTACAATGAGCAGTTCTTC. It specifies CASSEGDRGSSYNEQFF.